This record looks at one T cell receptor beta chain sequence and its context. What it recognizes is unknown. The protocol was immunoSEQ multiplex PCR, while the TCRdb copy is restricted to in-frame clones and leaves out a portion. The profile covers around 19,000 clones, with 75% to 95% appearing a single time and around 50% taken by the ten largest. Autoimmune disease history or systemic immunosuppression barred patients. Blood samples were obtained at baseline, cycle 4 day 1, and cycle 7 day 1. CDR3 length equals 13 residues. Trimming cost V 5 bases and J 6 bases; bases outside gene matches: 6. The germline gives CDR1 MNHEY, CDR2 SVGAGI. The data originate from a study of OX40 agonist ivuxolimab in advanced cancers. Regarding the study as a whole: No antigen was identified for the clonally expanded peripheral T cells.

The chain has TRBV6-5 and TRBJ1-2, with 7 bases aligning to TRBD1. The source of this sequence is an adult with an advanced solid tumor such as melanoma, head and neck, liver or kidney cancer. Sample: CD4+ or CD8+ T cells sorted from blood, taken in a trial of the OX40 agonist ivuxolimab. CDR3 nucleotides: TGTGCCAGCAGTGCAGGGGGGTCTGATGGCTACACCTTC. It yields the protein CASSAGGSDGYTF.